The clone carrying this T cell receptor beta chain was observed once. The antigen is unknown. This sample is part of a study of blood T cells in healthy people across ages. The V end lost 2 bases, the J end lost 3 bases, and 10 bases lay between the germline ends. The CDR3 is 14 amino acids. The authors ran a second PCR of about 6 to 12 cycles using a sample-barcoded 5' primer and a J-beta primer mix. Each cDNA molecule carried a tag from a template-switch adaptor that contained 12 random nucleotides. MiXCR was run by TCRdb on the 5' RACE reads, yielding one entry per CDR3 protein. Here the sample spans about 680,000 distinct CDR3 sequences, over 45% being singletons. Study-level points and caveats: Age advanced and TCR beta diversity per million T cells fell, roughly linearly. The study could not conclusively compare naive and antigen-experienced cells, given its unsorted PBMCs. Diversity figures based on one million T cells were deemed too low.

The sample consisted of blood. This receptor was taken from a woman aged 55-69 years in good health. V usage is TRBV12-3 or TRBV12-4 and J usage is TRBJ1-1, with no clear D. For the CDR3, the DNA is TGTGCCAGCAGTTTAACTCGGACGGACACTGAAGCTTTCTTT. It translates to CASSLTRTDTEAFF.